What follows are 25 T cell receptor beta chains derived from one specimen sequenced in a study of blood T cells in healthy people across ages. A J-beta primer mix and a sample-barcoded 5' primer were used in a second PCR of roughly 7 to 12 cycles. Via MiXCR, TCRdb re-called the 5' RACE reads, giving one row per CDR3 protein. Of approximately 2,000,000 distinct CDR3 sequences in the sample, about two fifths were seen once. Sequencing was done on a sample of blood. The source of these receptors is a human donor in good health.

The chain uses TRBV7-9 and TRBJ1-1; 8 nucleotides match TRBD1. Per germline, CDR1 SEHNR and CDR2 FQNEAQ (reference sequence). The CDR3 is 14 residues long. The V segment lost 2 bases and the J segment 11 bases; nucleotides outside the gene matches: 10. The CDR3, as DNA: TGTGCCAGCAGCTTAATGGCAGGGGGCACTTGGGCTTTCTTT. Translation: CASSLMAGGTWAFF.

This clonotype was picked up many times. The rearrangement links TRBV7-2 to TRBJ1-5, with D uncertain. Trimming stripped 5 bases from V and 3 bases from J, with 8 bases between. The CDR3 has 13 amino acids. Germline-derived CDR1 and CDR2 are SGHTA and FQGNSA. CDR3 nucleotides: TGTGCCAGCAGCCAGGAGGCCAATCAGCCCCAGCATTTT. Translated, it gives CASSQEANQPQHF.

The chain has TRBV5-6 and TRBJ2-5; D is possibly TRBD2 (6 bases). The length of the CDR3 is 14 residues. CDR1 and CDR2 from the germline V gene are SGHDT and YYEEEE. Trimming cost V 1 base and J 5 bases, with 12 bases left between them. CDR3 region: CASSLMGLAETQYF. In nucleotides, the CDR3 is TGTGCCAGCAGCTTGATGGGGCTAGCGGAGACCCAGTACTTC.

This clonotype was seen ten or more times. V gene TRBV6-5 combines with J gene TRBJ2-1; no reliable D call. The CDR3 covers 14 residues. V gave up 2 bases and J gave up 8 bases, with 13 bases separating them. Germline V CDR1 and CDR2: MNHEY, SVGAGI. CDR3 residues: CASSYQQIFDEQFF. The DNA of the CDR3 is TGTGCCAGCAGTTACCAACAGATTTTCGATGAGCAGTTCTTC.

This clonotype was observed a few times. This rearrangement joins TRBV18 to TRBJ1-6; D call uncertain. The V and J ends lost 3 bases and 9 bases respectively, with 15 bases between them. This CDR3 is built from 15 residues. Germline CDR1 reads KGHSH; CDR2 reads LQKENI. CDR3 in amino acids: CASSPLGGSGSPLHF. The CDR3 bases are TGTGCCAGCTCACCTCTGGGTGGGAGTGGTTCACCCCTCCACTTT.

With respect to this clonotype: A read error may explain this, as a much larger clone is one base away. CDR3 loop: CASSLARTGFNYGNTF. The DNA of the CDR3 is TGTGCCAGCAGCTTAGCGAGGACAGGATTTAACTATGGCAACACCTTC. This chain connects TRBV7-2 to TRBJ1-2, with TRBD1 matching over 7 bases. The CDR3 length is 16 residues. Germline V gene lookup returns CDR1 SGHTA and CDR2 FQGNSA.

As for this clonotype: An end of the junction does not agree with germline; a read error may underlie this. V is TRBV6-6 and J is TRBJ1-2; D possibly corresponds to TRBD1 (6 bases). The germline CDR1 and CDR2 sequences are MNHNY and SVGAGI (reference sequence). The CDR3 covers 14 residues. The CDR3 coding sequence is TGTGCCAGCAGTTACTCTGAGGGGGACTATGGCCACACCTTC. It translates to CASSYSEGDYGHTF.

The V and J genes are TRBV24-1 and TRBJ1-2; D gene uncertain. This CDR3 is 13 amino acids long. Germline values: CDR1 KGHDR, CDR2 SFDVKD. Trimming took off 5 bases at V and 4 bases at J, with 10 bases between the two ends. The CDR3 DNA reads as TGTGCCACCAGTGGCAAGGGATCCTATGGCTACACCTTC. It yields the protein CATSGKGSYGYTF.

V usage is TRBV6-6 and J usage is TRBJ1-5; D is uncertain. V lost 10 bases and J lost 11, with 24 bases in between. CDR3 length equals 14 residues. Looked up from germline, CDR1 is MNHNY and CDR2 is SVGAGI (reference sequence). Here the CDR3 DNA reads TGTGCCACCCAAAACGGGCAGGTGCGGCAGTCCCAGCATTTT. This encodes CATQNGQVRQSQHF.

Written as DNA, the CDR3 is TGTGCCAGCAGCCTAAAGGCAGGGACTAGCGGGAATCAGTACCAAGAGACCCAGTACTTC. Protein sequence: CASSLKAGTSGNQYQETQYF. The V call is TRBV4-2, the J call TRBJ2-5, with 13 bases that match TRBD2. CDR1 LGHNA and CDR2 YNFKEQ come from the germline V gene. This CDR3 is 20 amino acids long. The junction had 14 bases not matched to a gene; V was cut back by 4 bases and J by 0 bases.

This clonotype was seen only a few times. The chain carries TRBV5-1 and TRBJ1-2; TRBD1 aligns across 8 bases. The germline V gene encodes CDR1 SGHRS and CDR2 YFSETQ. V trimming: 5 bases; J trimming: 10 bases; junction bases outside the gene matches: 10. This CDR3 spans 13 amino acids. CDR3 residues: CASRESTGADYTF. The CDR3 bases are TGCGCCAGCAGGGAGTCGACAGGGGCTGACTACACCTTC.

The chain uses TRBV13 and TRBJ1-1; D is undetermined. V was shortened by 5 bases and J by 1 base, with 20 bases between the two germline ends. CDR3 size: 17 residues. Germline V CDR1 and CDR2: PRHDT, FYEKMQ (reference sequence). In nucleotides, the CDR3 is TGTGCCAGCAGCCTAAAACCCTTTGCGGAGGCGAACACTGAAGCTTTCTTT. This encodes CASSLKPFAEANTEAFF.

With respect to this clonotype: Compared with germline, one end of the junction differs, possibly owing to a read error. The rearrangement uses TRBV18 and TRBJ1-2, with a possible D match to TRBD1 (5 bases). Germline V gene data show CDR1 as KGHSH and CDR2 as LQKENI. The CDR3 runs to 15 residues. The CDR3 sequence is CASPPAGRGDYGYTF. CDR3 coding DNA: TGTGCCAGCCCACCAGCGGGTAGGGGTGACTATGGCTACACCTTC.

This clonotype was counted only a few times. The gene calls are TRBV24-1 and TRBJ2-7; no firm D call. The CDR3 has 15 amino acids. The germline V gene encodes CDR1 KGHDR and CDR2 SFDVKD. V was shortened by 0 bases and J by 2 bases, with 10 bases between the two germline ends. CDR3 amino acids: CATSDLTRLAYEQYF. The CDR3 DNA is TGTGCCACCAGTGATTTGACACGCCTGGCCTACGAGCAGTACTTC.

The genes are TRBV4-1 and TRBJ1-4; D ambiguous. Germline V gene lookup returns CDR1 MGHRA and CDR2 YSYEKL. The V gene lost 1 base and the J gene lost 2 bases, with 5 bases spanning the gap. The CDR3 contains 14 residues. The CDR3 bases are TGCGCCAGCAGCCAAGGGGTGACTAATGAAAAACTGTTTTTT. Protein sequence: CASSQGVTNEKLFF.

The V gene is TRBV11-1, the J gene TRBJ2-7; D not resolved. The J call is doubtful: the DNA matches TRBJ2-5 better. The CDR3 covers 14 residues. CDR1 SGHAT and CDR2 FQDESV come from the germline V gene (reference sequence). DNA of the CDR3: TGTGCCAGCAGCTTTTCTGGGCCGGAGGAGACCCAGTACTTC. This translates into CASSFSGPEETQYF.

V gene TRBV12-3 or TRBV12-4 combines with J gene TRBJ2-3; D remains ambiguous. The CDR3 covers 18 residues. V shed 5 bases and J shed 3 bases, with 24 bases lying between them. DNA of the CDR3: TGTGCCAGCAGTCCACCGGCCCGCGGCCTCCTGGGAACAGATACGCAGTATTTT. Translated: CASSPPARGLLGTDTQYF.

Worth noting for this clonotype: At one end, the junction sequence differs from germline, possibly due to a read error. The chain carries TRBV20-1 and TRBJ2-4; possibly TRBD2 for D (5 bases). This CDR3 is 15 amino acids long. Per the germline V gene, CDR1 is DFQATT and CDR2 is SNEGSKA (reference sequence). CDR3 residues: CSARDLFLAKTIQYF. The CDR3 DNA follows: TGCAGTGCTAGAGATCTGTTCCTAGCCAAAACCATTCAGTACTTC.

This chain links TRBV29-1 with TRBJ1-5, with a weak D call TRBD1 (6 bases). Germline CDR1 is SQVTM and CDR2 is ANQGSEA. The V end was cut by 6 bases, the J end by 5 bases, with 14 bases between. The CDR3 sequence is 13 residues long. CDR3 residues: CSVQDSFDQPQHF. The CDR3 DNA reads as TGCAGCGTCCAGGACAGTTTTGATCAGCCCCAGCATTTT.

CDR3 sequence reads: CASSLAPMMGTRPLFISYEQYF. In DNA, the CDR3 is TGTGCCAGCAGCTTAGCCCCTATGATGGGGACGAGACCACTTTTTATTTCCTACGAGCAGTACTTC. This sequence joins TRBV7-2 and TRBJ2-7; D may correspond to TRBD1 or TRBD2 (5 bases each). Trimming removed 0 bases at V and 1 base at J, with 31 bases between. This CDR3 region has 22 residues. Germline V lookup: CDR1 SGHTA, CDR2 FQGNSA.

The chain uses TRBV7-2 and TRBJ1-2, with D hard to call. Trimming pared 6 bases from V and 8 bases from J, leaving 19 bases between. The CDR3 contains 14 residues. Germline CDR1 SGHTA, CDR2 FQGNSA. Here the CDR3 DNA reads TGTGCCAGCAGGCCCTACGGCCCTGAATGGGGCTACACCTTC. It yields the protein CASRPYGPEWGYTF.

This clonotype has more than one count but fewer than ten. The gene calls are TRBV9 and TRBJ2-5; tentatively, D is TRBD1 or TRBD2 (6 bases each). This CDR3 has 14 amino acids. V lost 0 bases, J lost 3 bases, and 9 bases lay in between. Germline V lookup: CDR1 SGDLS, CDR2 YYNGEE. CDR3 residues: CASSVEGGKETQYF. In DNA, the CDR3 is TGTGCCAGCAGCGTAGAGGGGGGAAAAGAGACCCAGTACTTC.

The CDR3 nucleotides read TGTGCCAGCTCACCCGGGACAGGGTCCCCCTACAATGAGCAGTTCTTC. Translation: CASSPGTGSPYNEQFF. The chain is built from TRBV18 and TRBJ2-1, with 9 bases aligning to TRBD1. Germline trimming cut 3 bases from V and 2 bases from J; bases unmatched to any gene: 5. Germline V lookup: CDR1 KGHSH, CDR2 LQKENI. This CDR3 has 16 amino acids.

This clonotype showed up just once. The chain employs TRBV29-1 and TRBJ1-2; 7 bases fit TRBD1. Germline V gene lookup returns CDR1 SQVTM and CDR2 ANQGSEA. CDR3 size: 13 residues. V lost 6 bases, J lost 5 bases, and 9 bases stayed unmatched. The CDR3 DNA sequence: TGCAGCGTCGCCAGGGGGTCCACGTATGGCTACACCTTC. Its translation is CSVARGSTYGYTF.

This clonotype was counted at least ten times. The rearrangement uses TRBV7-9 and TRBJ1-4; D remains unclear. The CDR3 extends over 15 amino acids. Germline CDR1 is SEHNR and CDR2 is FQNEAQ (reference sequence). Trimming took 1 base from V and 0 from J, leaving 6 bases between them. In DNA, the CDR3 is TGTGCCAGCAGCTTAGATGGGACAACTAATGAAAAACTGTTTTTT. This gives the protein CASSLDGTTNEKLFF.